One and the same sample provided the 15 T cell receptor beta chains below, sequenced in a study of blood T cells in healthy people across ages. Alongside a J-beta primer mix, a sample-barcoded 5' primer served in a second PCR lasting roughly 7 to 11 cycles. MiXCR, run by TCRdb on the 5' RACE reads, gives a single entry per CDR3 protein. The sample shows more than 900,000 distinct CDR3 sequences, less than 25% of them seen only once. This same sample was also part of a study on T cells of mothers and their children.

The sequenced material came from blood. These receptors all come from a girl between 2 and 10 years old in good health.

In this sample, this clonotype turned up once. The CDR3 loop is CASSYRLVPQYF. The CDR3 nucleotides are TGTGCCAGCAGTTATCGACTAGTACCGCAGTATTTT. The rearrangement joins TRBV6-2 or TRBV6-3 to TRBJ2-3; tentative D call: TRBD2 (6 bases). The germline V gene encodes CDR1 MNHEY and CDR2 SVGEGT. This CDR3 contains 12 residues. Trimming cost V 3 bases and J 10 bases, with 11 bases left between them.

This sequence joins TRBV11-2 and TRBJ2-1; D might be TRBD1 (6 bases). The CDR3 consists of 16 residues. Germline CDR1 SGHAT, CDR2 FQNNGV. Trimming cost V 1 base and J 4 bases, with 14 bases left between them. The CDR3 loop is CASSLVAGEVYNEQFF. Written as DNA, the CDR3 is TGTGCCAGCAGCTTAGTGGCAGGGGAAGTTTACAATGAGCAGTTCTTC. The variable domain in full, completed from reference TRBV11-2 and TRBJ2-1, reads EAGVAQSPRYKIIEKRQSVAFWCNPISGHATLYWYQQILGQGPKLLIQFQNNGVVDDSQLPKDRFSAERLKGVDSTLKIQPAKLEDSAVYLCASSLVAGEVYNEQFFGPGTRLTVL.

This clonotype occurred a few times. The J gene is TRBJ2-1, the V gene TRBV3-1; TRBD2 aligns across 9 bases. CDR3 length: 16 amino acids. The J segment lost 8 bases and the V segment lost 4 bases, leaving 12 bases of the junction unmatched. Germline loops: CDR1 LGHDT, CDR2 YNNKEL (reference sequence). The CDR3, as DNA: TGTGCCAGCAGCCCCGTGAGCGCGGGGGGGCGGGATGAGCAGTTCTTC. It specifies CASSPVSAGGRDEQFF.

There are a few counts of this clonotype. V is TRBV5-1 and J is TRBJ2-5; D gene uncertain. V was cut by 1 base and J by 5 bases, with 6 bases left in between. CDR1 is SGHRS and CDR2 is YFSETQ in the germline V gene. This CDR3 spans 12 amino acids. Written as DNA, the CDR3 is TGCGCCAGCAGCTTGCAATCGGAGACCCAGTACTTC. Translating gives CASSLQSETQYF.

This clonotype was counted only a few times. The chain recombines TRBV4-3 with TRBJ2-5; no clear D gene. The ends were cut back, 0 bases at V and 4 bases at J, with 9 bases in the middle. The CDR3 spans 14 residues. CDR1 and CDR2 (germline): LGHNA, YSLEER. In DNA form, the CDR3 reads TGCGCCAGCAGCCAAGATCTGGTCGGAGAGACCCAGTACTTC. It encodes CASSQDLVGETQYF.

This clonotype was counted between two and nine times. V is TRBV7-2 and J is TRBJ1-3; tentatively, D is TRBD1 (5 bases). V shed 5 bases and J shed 8 bases, with 16 bases lying between them. CDR3 length: 14 residues. Germline V lookup: CDR1 SGHTA, CDR2 FQGNSA. The chain's CDR3 is CASSPGIPGDTIYF. CDR3 bases: TGTGCCAGCAGCCCAGGGATCCCGGGGGACACCATATATTTT.

On this clonotype: An end of the junction does not agree with germline; a read error may underlie this. The J gene is TRBJ2-5, the V gene TRBV7-9; 13 nucleotides match TRBD2. The CDR3 covers 13 residues. Germline values: CDR1 SEHNR, CDR2 FQNEAQ (reference sequence). The CDR3 sequence is CASSGGLAGDQFF. The CDR3 nucleotides are TGTGCCAGCAGCGGCGGACTAGCGGGGGACCAATTCTTC.

V and J are TRBV11-2 and TRBJ2-2; no firm D call. Trimming shortened V by 7 bases and J by 7 bases, and 10 bases separated the two germline ends. The germline CDR1 and CDR2 sequences are SGHAT and FQNNGV. There are 12 residues in the CDR3. For the CDR3, the DNA is TGTGCCAGCACCACTGCGCTCGGGGAGCTGTTTTTT. This encodes CASTTALGELFF.

The chain has TRBV6-2 or TRBV6-3 and TRBJ2-5, with D tentatively TRBD1 (6 bases). Germline lookup yields CDR1 MNHEY and CDR2 SVGEGT. V was cut by 6 bases and J by 1 base, with 9 bases left in between. CDR3 length: 13 amino acids. The CDR3 here is CASRGDTQETQYF. CDR3 in DNA: TGTGCCAGCAGAGGGGACACCCAAGAGACCCAGTACTTC.

V and J are TRBV7-2 and TRBJ2-3; either TRBD1 or TRBD2 may supply D (5 bases each). Germline CDR1 SGHTA, CDR2 FQGNSA. This CDR3 region has 15 residues. V was clipped by 6 bases and J by 4 bases, with 17 bases between them. The CDR3 DNA reads TGTGCCAGCAGTCTACGGGGCAGGAGAGCAGATACGCAGTATTTT. Protein sequence: CASSLRGRRADTQYF.

This clonotype was seen a handful of times. This sequence joins TRBV6-5 and TRBJ1-5; D call uncertain. V lost 6 bases, J lost 0 bases, and 12 bases lay in between. Germline V CDR1 and CDR2: MNHEY, SVGAGI. The CDR3 consists of 15 residues. The CDR3 region has the DNA TGTGCCAGCAGGACCGGGAGGAGTAGCAATCAGCCCCAGCATTTT. Residues: CASRTGRSSNQPQHF.

This clonotype was seen at least ten times. J is TRBJ1-2 and V is TRBV9; the D is unclear. The germline CDR1 and CDR2 sequences are SGDLS and YYNGEE. The CDR3 sequence is 11 residues long. V was trimmed by 2 bases and J by 2 bases, leaving 1 base between them. CDR3 sequence: CASSVNYGYTF. Written as DNA, the CDR3 is TGTGCCAGCAGCGTGAACTATGGCTACACCTTC.

This CDR3 reads CASSPWTGSSNGYTF. The CDR3 region has the DNA TGTGCCAGCAGCCCCTGGACAGGGAGTAGTAATGGCTACACCTTC. This sequence joins TRBV7-9 and TRBJ1-2; 8 nucleotides line up with TRBD1. Trimming took 5 bases from V and 6 from J; bases not matched to a gene: 11. CDR3 size: 15 residues. CDR1 and CDR2 from the germline V gene are SEHNR and FQNEAQ (reference sequence).

This clonotype has ten or more counts. The V and J genes are TRBV6-2 or TRBV6-3 and TRBJ1-2; possible D gene TRBD1, 6 bases. The V end was cut by 2 bases, the J end by 3 bases, with 13 bases between. The germline V gene encodes CDR1 MNHEY and CDR2 SVGEGT. CDR3 length: 15 amino acids. CDR3 sequence (DNA): TGTGCCAGCAGTTACGGAGGGGGGCACGACTATGGCTACACCTTC. It encodes CASSYGGGHDYGYTF.

This clonotype was observed a handful of times. The V call is TRBV29-1, the J call TRBJ2-1; the D is unclear. The CDR3 totals 11 residues. From germline, CDR1 is SQVTM and CDR2 ANQGSEA. V dropped 6 bases and J dropped 4 bases, with 7 bases sitting between them. In DNA, the CDR3 is TGCAGCGTCTCTAATTACAATGAGCAGTTCTTC. Translation gives CSVSNYNEQFF.